Sequencing of this TCR beta chain was carried out in a study of CD8 T cells in Susac syndrome. Study-level points and caveats: Clonal expansion was not seen in any Susac syndrome CD4+ T cell repertoire.

After extraction with the RNeasy kit, about 0.45 to 1 ug of the RNA was reverse transcribed using random hexamers. TCRdb re-called the immunoSEQ multiplex PCR reads with MiXCR, one entry per CDR3 protein. The sample lists roughly 200,000 distinct CDR3 sequences; 91% were seen once. Notes on this clonotype: What it binds is not known.

The V gene's germline CDR1 is MNHEY and CDR2 SVGAGI. Trimming took 6 bases from V and 12 from J; bases not matched to a gene: 10. This CDR3 comprises 14 residues. Sequencing of TCR beta was undertaken in CD8+ and CD4+ T cells derived from blood. The diagnostic criteria were recently defined, and patients with Susac syndrome met them for definite or probable disease. Negative isolation yielded the CD8+ and CD4+ T cells, while FACS enriched the TEMRA cells. This TCR came from a human donor with Susac syndrome. The V call is TRBV6-5, the J call TRBJ2-7; 14 nucleotides line up with TRBD2. Sequenced sample: CD4+ T cells from PBMCs. As DNA, the CDR3 is TGTGCCAGCAGAAAGGGACTAGCGGGGGAACGGCGGTACTTC. Protein sequence: CASRKGLAGERRYF.